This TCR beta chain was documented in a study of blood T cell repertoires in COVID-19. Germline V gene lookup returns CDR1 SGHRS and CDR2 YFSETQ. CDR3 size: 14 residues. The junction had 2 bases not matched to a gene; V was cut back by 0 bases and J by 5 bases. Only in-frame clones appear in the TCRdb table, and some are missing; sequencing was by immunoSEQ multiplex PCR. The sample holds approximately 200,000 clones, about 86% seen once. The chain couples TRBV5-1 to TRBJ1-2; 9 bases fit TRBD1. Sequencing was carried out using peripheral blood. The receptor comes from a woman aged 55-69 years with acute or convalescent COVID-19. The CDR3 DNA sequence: TGCGCCAGCAGCTTGGAGGGACAGGGATATGGCTACACCTTC. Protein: CASSLEGQGYGYTF. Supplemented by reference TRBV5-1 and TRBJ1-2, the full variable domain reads KAGVTQTPRYLIKTRGQQVTLSCSPISGHRSVSWYQQTPGQGLQFLFEYFSETQRNKGNFPGRFSGRQFSNSRSEMNVSTLELGDSALYLCASSLEGQGYGYTFGSGTRLTVV.